This TCR beta chain was sequenced during a study of shared clonotypes between healthy human individuals. TCRdb's table, derived via immunoSEQ multiplex PCR, lists solely in-frame clones and lacks some. Seen here are 1.5 million to 2.5 million clones, about 95% observed once, and the top ten hold 1% to 1.5%. As concerns this clone: Other DNA sequences in the same sample also yield this CDR3.

V lost 1 base, J lost 4 bases, and 4 bases stayed unmatched. This CDR3 contains 14 residues. Germline lookup yields CDR1 SGHAT and CDR2 FQNNGV. The naive CD8 population came from CD45RO-negative cells selected for CCR7, without terminally differentiated effector memory CD45RA+ cells. The chain has TRBV11-2 and TRBJ2-7; 7 positions agree with TRBD2. The sequence was obtained from a man aged 18 to 35 in good health. Sequenced material: naive CD8+ T cells sorted from blood. The CDR3 DNA reads TGTGCCAGCAGCTTAGGTGGCGGGAGTTACGAGCAGTACTTC. This translates into CASSLGGGSYEQYF.